The entry below describes one T cell receptor (beta chain). The target of this receptor is not known. The input lacks base qualities; no much larger clone sits a single base away. The sample comes from a study of PD-1 blockade in classical Hodgkin lymphoma (dated by TCRdb to about 2020). The study in broad terms: Nivolumab dosing was 3 mg/kg intravenously every 2 weeks, continuing until either disease progression or unacceptable toxicity. A peripheral blood immune signature of response to PD-1 blockade in classical Hodgkin lymphoma was defined using TCR beta sequencing and CyTOF. Study-wide findings and limitations: Trial patients with a complete response had baseline diversity similar to that of newly diagnosed patients, while partial responders and progressors had significantly lower diversity. The study covered only a single clinical trial cohort, and the causes of the repertoire differences, possibly disease activity or prior therapy, were still not defined. Baseline TCR diversity was reported as lower in newly diagnosed patients than in healthy donors, and lower still in relapsed/refractory patients. A significant rise by C4D1 was seen in CD4+ but not CD8+ TCR diversity (p=0.0027 vs p=0.16), with the rise being most apparent in complete responders (p=0.02). Lower diversity was observed in patients in whom nivolumab was started less than 1 year after ASCT, and these patients were excluded from later analyses so that confounding by immune reconstitution would be avoided.

Genomic DNA was extracted with the Qiagen DNeasy kit from unsorted PBMCs and from negatively selected CD4+ and CD8+ fractions. Amplification of TCR beta CDR3 regions was done by immunoSEQ multiplex PCR with primers that anneal to V and J segments. A synthetic immune receptor repertoire was used to minimize amplification bias, and any residual bias was removed computationally once sequencing was done. The study's processing was this. Custom Python scripts were used to quantify repertoire diversity as the Shannon entropy index. Unsorted, CD4+ and CD8+ repertoires were examined separately, except in combined analyses, for which CD4+ and CD8+ sequences were merged in silico. A clone was considered expanded if an increase in frequency of at least 2-fold after treatment relative to C1D1 was found, and a pseudocount of 0.5 was applied to clones undetected at baseline. Singleton clones were defined as clones with 0 or 1 copy at C1D1, and non-singleton clones were defined as clones with 2 or more copies. By matching protein sequences in sorted samples from the same patient, clones expanded in unsorted samples were annotated as CD4+, CD8+ or unknown. Wilcoxon tests were applied to paired samples to test diversity changes from C1D1 to C4D1. TCRdb took over this immuneACCESS table, retaining in-frame rearrangements with V and J assigned. Such tables are incomplete; in checked studies, under half of the missing clones stem from an unresolved V gene, and the remainder is unexplained. The V and J calls and clone size are taken from that table; D and trimming were inferred from the DNA. Here the sample has 9,100 or so clones; 82% occur a single time. The top ten clones comprise around 26% of the sample.

Deletion took 5 bases off V and 2 bases off J, with a span of 1 base between the germline ends. The CDR3 measures 11 amino acids from cysteine to phenylalanine. The entry retains the CDR3 DNA only, 33 bases that are in frame from base 1. From the germline V gene (reference sequence), CDR1 is MNHEY and CDR2 is SMNVEV. The time point label here, explained by the study, means: cycle 4 day 1 (C4D1), after less than 7 weeks of nivolumab. Every trial patient had relapsed after autologous stem cell transplantation, and cohorts A, B and C differed in prior brentuximab vedotin exposure. Magnetic negative selection with a Miltenyi CD8+ T cell isolation kit was used to purify CD8+ T cells from thawed PBMCs. The trial cohort was composed of some 57 patients with relapsed/refractory classical Hodgkin lymphoma, for whom complete response, partial response or progressive disease was recorded as best overall response. Single-agent nivolumab was administered to trial patients in the multi-cohort phase II CheckMate 205 trial. Best overall response was determined by an independent review committee according to the 2007 International Working Group response criteria. Trial PBMCs were obtained immediately prior to nivolumab initiation (C1D1) and on therapy at cycle 2 day 1 and cycle 4 day 1. Peripheral blood was collected in 8 mL Vacutainer Cell Preparation Tubes, from which PBMCs were isolated by centrifugation and then cryopreserved. Purified CD4+ and CD8+ fractions were generated only in cases for which an additional PBMC sample was available. Magnetically labelled cells were removed on LS columns in a quadroMACS separator, and the flow-through was retained as the purified fraction.

The clonotype originates from a human donor with classical Hodgkin lymphoma. The sequencing here drew on CD8+ T cells from blood, taken before the fourth cycle of nivolumab. The V and J segments used are TRBV27 and TRBJ2-1, with no confident D gene call. The DNA sequence follows: TGTGCCAGCAGTGCCTACAATGAGCAGTTCTTC. This encodes CASSAYNEQFF.